This T cell receptor (beta chain) was profiled in a study of T cell responses to AZD1222 COVID-19 vaccine. TCRdb keeps only in-frame clones here, not all; method: immunoSEQ multiplex PCR. The sample lists roughly 200,000 clones; 90% to 95% were seen once. This clone was observed a handful of times. The clonotype originates from an adult who received the MenACWY meningococcal vaccine as a control. The specimen comprised peripheral blood, sampled 28 days after the second dose of the MenACWY control vaccine.

CDR3 amino acids: CATSRGMALTSQSTDTQYF. The CDR3, as DNA: TGTGCCACCAGCAGAGGAATGGCGCTGACTAGCCAAAGCACAGATACGCAGTATTTT. The rearrangement joins TRBV15 to TRBJ2-3, with TRBD2 matching 7 bases. Trimming took 1 base from V and 0 from J; bases not matched to a gene: 13. Germline lookup yields CDR1 LNHNV and CDR2 YYDKDF (reference sequence). The CDR3 consists of 19 residues.